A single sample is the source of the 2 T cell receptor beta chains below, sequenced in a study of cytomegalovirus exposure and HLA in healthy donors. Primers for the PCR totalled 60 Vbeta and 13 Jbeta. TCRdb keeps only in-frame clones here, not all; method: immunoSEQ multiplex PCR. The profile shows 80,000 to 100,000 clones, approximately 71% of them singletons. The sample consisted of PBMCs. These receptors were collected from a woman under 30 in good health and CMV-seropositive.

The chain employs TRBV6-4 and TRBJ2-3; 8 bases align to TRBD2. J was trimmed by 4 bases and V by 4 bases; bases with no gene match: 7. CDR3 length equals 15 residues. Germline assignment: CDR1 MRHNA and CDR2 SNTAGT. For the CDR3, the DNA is TGTGCCAGCAGTGGGTCAGCGGGGGTGTCAGATACGCAGTATTTT. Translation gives CASSGSAGVSDTQYF.

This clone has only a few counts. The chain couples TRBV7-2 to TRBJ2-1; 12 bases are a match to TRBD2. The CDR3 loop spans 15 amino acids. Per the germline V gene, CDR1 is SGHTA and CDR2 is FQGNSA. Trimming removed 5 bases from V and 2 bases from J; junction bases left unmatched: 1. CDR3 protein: CASSPSGRAYNEQFF. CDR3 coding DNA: TGTGCCAGCAGCCCTAGCGGGAGGGCCTACAATGAGCAGTTCTTC.